This T cell receptor (beta chain) was identified in a study of shared clonotypes between healthy human individuals. Using immunoSEQ multiplex PCR, the repertoire was profiled, and TCRdb retains in-frame clones only, with some absent. Altogether roughly 590,000 clones are present, nearly 97% being singletons, with the ten largest covering 0.09% to 0.13%. Positively selected for CCR7, the CD45RO-negative cells used as naive CD8 cells excluded terminally differentiated effector memory CD45RA+ cells. CDR1 is MGHDK, CDR2 SYGVNS, per germline. Trimming shortened V by 1 base and J by 1 base, and 7 bases separated the two germline ends. This CDR3 is built from 14 residues.

The TCR sequence derives from a woman aged 25 to 39 in good health. Sample: naive CD8+ T cells sorted from blood. The V and J genes are TRBV25-1 and TRBJ1-1; D perhaps matches TRBD1 (5 bases). The CDR3 coding sequence is TGTGCCAGCAGTGAATTCGACAGGAACACTGAAGCTTTCTTT. Protein: CASSEFDRNTEAFF.